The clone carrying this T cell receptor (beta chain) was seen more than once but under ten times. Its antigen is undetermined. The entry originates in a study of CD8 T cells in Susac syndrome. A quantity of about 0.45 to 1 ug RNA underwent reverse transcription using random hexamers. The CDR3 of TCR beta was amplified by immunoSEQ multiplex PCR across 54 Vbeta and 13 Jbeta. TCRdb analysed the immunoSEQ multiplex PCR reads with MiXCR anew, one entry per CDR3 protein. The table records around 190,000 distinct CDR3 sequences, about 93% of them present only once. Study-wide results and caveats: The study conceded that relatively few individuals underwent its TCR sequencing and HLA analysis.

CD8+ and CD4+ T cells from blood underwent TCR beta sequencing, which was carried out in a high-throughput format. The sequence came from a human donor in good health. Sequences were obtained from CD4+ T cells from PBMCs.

DNA for the CDR3: TGTGCCAGCGGGGAGATGGATTCACCCCTCCACTTT. Translating it yields CASGEMDSPLHF. The chain carries TRBV6-2 or TRBV6-3 and TRBJ1-6; D gene ambiguous. CDR3 length: 12 amino acids. CDR1 is MNHEY and CDR2 is SVGEGT in the germline V gene. The V end was cut by 8 bases, the J end by 8 bases, with 10 bases between.